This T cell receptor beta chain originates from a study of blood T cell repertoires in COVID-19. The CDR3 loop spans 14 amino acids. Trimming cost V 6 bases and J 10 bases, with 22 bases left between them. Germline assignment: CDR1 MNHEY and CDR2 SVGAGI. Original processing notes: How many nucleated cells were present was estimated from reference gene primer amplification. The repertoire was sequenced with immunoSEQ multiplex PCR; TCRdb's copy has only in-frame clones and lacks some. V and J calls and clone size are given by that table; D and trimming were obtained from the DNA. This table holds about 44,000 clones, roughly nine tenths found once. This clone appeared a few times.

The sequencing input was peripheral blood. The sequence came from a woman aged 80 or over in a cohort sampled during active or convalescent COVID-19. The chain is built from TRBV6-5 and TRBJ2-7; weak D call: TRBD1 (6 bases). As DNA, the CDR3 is TGTGCCAGCAGGAGGGATACTCGGGACACCCAACAGTACTTC. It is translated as CASRRDTRDTQQYF.